This TCR beta chain stems from a study of identical twins. The CDR3 sequence is 16 residues long. Germline trimming cut 3 bases from V and 4 bases from J; bases unmatched to any gene: 6. Germline V lookup: CDR1 SEHNR, CDR2 FQNEAQ (reference sequence). Findings and caveats of the study: Where beta out-of-frame sequences were concerned, excess twin sharing was weaker. The more abundant beta clonotypes in cord blood had fewer insertions, and memory repertoires did not show this. Zero-insertion analyses were open to partial confounding by invariant MAIT and iNKT cells.

To note about this clonotype: Its antigen is unidentified.

TCRdb reprocessed the 5' RACE reads with MiXCR, giving one entry per CDR3 protein. In the table there are some 1,600,000 distinct CDR3 sequences, about 32% of which are singletons. Sample: cord blood. The TCR originated in a newborn girl in good health. The chain has TRBV7-9 and TRBJ2-1; 10 nucleotides agree with TRBD2. CDR3 loop: CASSFTSGGEYNEQFF. DNA for the CDR3: TGTGCCAGCAGCTTTACGAGCGGGGGGGAGTACAATGAGCAGTTCTTC.